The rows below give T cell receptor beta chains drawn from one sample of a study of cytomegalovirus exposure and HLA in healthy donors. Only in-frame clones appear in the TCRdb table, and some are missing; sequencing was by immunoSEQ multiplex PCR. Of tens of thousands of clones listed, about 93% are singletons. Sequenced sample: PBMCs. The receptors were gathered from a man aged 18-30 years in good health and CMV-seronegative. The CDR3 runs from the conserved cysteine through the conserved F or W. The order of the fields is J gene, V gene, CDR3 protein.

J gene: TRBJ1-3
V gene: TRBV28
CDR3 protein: CASSFGGSGNTIYF

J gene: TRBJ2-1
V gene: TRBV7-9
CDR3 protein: CASSWTSGYNEQFF

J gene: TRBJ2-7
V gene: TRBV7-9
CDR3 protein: CASSPGGQVEQYF

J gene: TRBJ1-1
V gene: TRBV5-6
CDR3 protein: CASSGGQRVTEAFF

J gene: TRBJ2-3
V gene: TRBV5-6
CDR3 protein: CASSLGLAPDTQYF

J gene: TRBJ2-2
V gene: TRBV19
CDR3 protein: CASRAGYETGELFF

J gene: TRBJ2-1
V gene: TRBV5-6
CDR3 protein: CASSLTPSGSIEQFF

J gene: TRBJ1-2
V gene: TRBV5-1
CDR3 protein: CASSPTGDYYGYTF

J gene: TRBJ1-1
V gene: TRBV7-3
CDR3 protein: CASSLKGELASTEAFF

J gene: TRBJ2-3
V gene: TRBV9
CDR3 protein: CASSVAGEDTQYF

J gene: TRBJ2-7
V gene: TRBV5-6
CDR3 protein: CASSLETGSSEQYF

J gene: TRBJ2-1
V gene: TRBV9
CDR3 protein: CASSVDPSGSLGEQFF

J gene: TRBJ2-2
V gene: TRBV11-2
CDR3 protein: CASSLGYRGTGELFF

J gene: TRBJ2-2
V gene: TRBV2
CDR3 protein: CASEAGGRNGELFF

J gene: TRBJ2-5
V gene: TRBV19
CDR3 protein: CASSGTGGLRETQYF

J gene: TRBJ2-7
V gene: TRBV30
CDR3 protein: CAWSGTGFGSTTGSYEQYF

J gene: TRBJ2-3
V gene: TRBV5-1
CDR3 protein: CASHPRYTDTQYF

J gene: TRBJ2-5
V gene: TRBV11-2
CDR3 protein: CASSLGTTQETQYF

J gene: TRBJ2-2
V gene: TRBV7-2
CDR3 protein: CASRLDSSTGELFF

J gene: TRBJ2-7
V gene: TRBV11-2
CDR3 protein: CASSPRTGSTYEQYF

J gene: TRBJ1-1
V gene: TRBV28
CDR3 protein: CASRSGQGRWYTEAFF

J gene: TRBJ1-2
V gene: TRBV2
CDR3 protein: CASSGQGSDGYTF

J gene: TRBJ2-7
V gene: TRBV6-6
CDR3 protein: CASSYATYEQYF

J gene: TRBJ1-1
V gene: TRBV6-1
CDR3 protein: CASSGATGRGYTEAFF

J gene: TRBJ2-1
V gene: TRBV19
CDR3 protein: CASSIFLAGITYNEQFF

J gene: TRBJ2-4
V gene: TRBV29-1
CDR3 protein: CSVTLAKNIQYF

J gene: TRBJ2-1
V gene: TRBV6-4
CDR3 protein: CASSDNGDGNEQFF

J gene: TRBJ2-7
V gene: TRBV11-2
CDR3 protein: CASSLDRSYEQYF

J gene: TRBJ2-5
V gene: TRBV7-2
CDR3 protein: CASSFSSGQETQYF

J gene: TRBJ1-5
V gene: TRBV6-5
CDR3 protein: CASSFLQGRGNQPQHF

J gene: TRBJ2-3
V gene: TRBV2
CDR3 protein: CASGKAGGSDTQYF

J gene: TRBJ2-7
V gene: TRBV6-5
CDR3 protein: CASRNGPYEQYF